The 9 T cell receptor beta chains below were found in one sample sequenced in a study of yellow fever vaccine responses in identical twins (dated by TCRdb to the late 2010s). The library was generated by RT-PCR. The data were produced on an Illumina HiSeq 2500. The raw public reads went through TCRdb reprocessing: fastp at Q25, MiXCR clone calling, in-frame beta chains kept. For every CDR3 protein sequence, its rows merge into one entry that carries the most common genes and DNA. The sample data list about 23,000 distinct CDR3 sequences, and over 70% of these were observed just once. Roughly 5% of the sample comes from the top ten. The source material was T cells from blood (PBMCs), unsorted or a sorted subset (not recorded which), sampled before or after yellow fever vaccination (not recorded which). The receptors shown here come from a woman younger than 30 who received the yellow fever vaccine. Donor details come from another sample of the same person, matched by shared clones.

This sequence joins TRBV12-3 or TRBV12-4 and TRBJ1-5, with unresolved D. This CDR3 spans 13 amino acids. V gave up 6 bases and J gave up 5 bases, with 11 bases separating them. DNA of the CDR3: TGTGCCAGCAGGACCCGGGGAGATCAGCCCCAGCATTTT. Translation: CASRTRGDQPQHF.

This chain links TRBV29-1 with TRBJ1-1, with 9 bases aligning to TRBD1. The CDR3 covers 10 residues. Germline V gene sequence: CDR1 SQVTM, CDR2 ANQGSEA. Trimming removed 6 bases from V and 11 bases from J; junction bases left unmatched: 4. In nucleotides, the CDR3 is TGCAGCGTAGGACAGGGGATGGCTTTCTTT. Protein: CSVGQGMAFF.

This sequence joins TRBV28 and TRBJ2-1, with D perhaps given as TRBD1 or TRBD2 (5 bases each). Germline V gene data show CDR1 as MDHEN and CDR2 as SYDVKM. The CDR3 runs to 14 residues. Between the trimmed V and J ends, which lost 6 bases and 7 bases, there was a span of 16 bases. CDR3 residues: CASSNRARGNEQFF. CDR3 nucleotide sequence: TGTGCCAGCAGCAATCGAGCGAGGGGAAATGAGCAGTTCTTC.

The chain is built from TRBV11-3 and TRBJ2-1; the D gene is possibly TRBD2 (6 bases). This CDR3 region has 16 residues. The germline gives CDR1 SGHNT, CDR2 YENEEA. V was shortened by 2 bases and J by 0 bases, with 11 bases between the two germline ends. The CDR3 nucleotides are TGTGCCAGCAGCTTACTCGCGGGGAACTCCTACAATGAGCAGTTCTTC. Its protein is CASSLLAGNSYNEQFF.

V is TRBV11-3 and J is TRBJ1-5; the D is unclear. CDR1 and CDR2 from the germline V gene are SGHNT and YENEEA. Trimming pared 5 bases from V and 6 bases from J, leaving 11 bases between. The CDR3 runs to 13 residues. The CDR3 region is CASSQSTTQPQHF. The CDR3 nucleotides are TGTGCCAGCAGCCAAAGCACGACTCAGCCCCAGCATTTT.

V and J are TRBV13 and TRBJ1-5; 9 nucleotides match TRBD1. Germline CDR1 and CDR2: PRHDT and FYEKMQ (reference sequence). V lost 5 bases, J lost 5 bases, and 4 bases stayed unmatched. The CDR3 runs to 14 residues. DNA of the CDR3: TGTGCCAGCAGCCAGGGACAGGGTCATCAGCCCCAGCATTTT. It yields the protein CASSQGQGHQPQHF. The full variable domain, with the rest looked up from reference TRBV13 and TRBJ1-5, is AAGVIQSPRHLIKEKRETATLKCYPIPRHDTVYWYQQGPGQDPQFLISFYEKMQSDKGSIPDRFSAQQFSDYHSELNMSSLELGDSALYFCASSQGQGHQPQHFGDGTRLSIL.

The genes are TRBV14 and TRBJ2-7, with 8 bases matching TRBD1. The CDR3 extends over 13 amino acids. CDR1 and CDR2 from the germline V gene are SGHDN and FVKESK. Trimming removed 4 bases from V and 6 bases from J; junction bases left unmatched: 5. The CDR3: CASSPGQVGEQYV. Here the CDR3 DNA reads TGTGCCAGCAGCCCGGGACAGGTCGGCGAGCAGTACGTC.

The chain joins TRBV4-2 to TRBJ2-1, with 13 bases lining up with TRBD2. Germline V lookup: CDR1 LGHNA, CDR2 YNFKEQ. J lost 7 bases, V lost 0 bases, and 3 bases had no gene match. The CDR3 length is 16 residues. CDR3 sequence: CASSQEGTSGKNEQFF. The CDR3 nucleotides are TGTGCCAGCAGCCAAGAAGGGACTAGCGGGAAGAATGAGCAGTTCTTC.

The V gene is TRBV19, the J gene TRBJ1-1; D unclear. The ends were cut back, 5 bases at V and 1 base at J, with 8 bases in the middle. Germline CDR1 reads LNHDA; CDR2 reads SQIVND (reference sequence). There are 13 residues in the CDR3. As DNA, the CDR3 is TGTGCCAGTAGTCCATTTCAGAACACTGAAGCTTTCTTT. Translating it yields CASSPFQNTEAFF.